This entry concerns a single T cell receptor (beta chain). Its antigen remains unidentified. Base qualities are not provided; no much larger clone lies one nucleotide away. Each collaborating institution followed its own protocols to collect whole blood in K2EDTA tubes. For TCRbeta analysis, collaborators shipped samples as frozen whole blood, isolated PBMCs, or DNA extracted from either of those sample types. This entry comes from a study of blood T cell repertoires in COVID-19 (dated by TCRdb to the early 2020s). With regard to the full study: The collaborator samples originated in the United States, Italy and Spain and spanned the acute and convalescent phases of COVID-19. The prospective study material was composed of cDNA or gDNA derived from T cells, B-cell-depleted T cells, or PBMCs. Deeply sampled blood TCRbeta repertoires from subjects exposed to, actively infected with, or recovered from COVID-19 were included in the dataset. The repertoires were released in a freely available public database meant as a resource for research on the immune response to SARS-CoV-2. The samples were drawn from two sources: the first 160 participants of the ongoing ImmuneRACE study, and 1,200 or so subjects contributed by 6 global collaborators. Nearly every sample came with metadata listing a de-identified subject ID, COVID-19 status, age in years and sex. Where available, HLA class I and class II types were taken from metadata supplied by the sample provider and were not determined by assay-based typing. The study at large found these results: The quantity of clinical and demographic metadata differed by source and by participant and was supplied without curation.

CDR1 and CDR2 (LNHDA, SQIVND) derive from the germline V gene (reference sequence). Trimming removed 7 bases from V and 7 bases from J, leaving 17 bases between the germline ends. The CDR3 sequence holds 14 residues, the cysteine and phenylalanine included. Kept here is only the CDR3 DNA, which spans 42 bases and is read in frame from base 1. The immunoSEQ Assay, a bias-controlled multiplex PCR, was used to amplify TCRbeta CDR3 regions from genomic DNA. As for how the authors treated the data: The number of nucleated cells in each sample was estimated from the amplification of reference gene primers within the assay. Sequence reads were collapsed and filtered to measure the absolute abundance of every unique TCRbeta CDR3 rearrangement. For each sample, productive Simpson clonality was calculated by taking the square root of Simpson's diversity index across productive rearrangements. Drawn from immuneACCESS, this table holds only the in-frame rearrangements with V and J called that TCRdb kept. Clones are partly lost; checked studies trace under half to an unresolved V gene and leave the rest unexplained. V and J calls and clone size are those listed in that table; D and trimming were worked out from the DNA. This sample comprises 110,000 to 150,000 clones, more than 75% of them detected only once. About 3.9% of the sample belongs to the ten largest clones.

Sequencing was done on a sample of peripheral blood. The V and J genes are TRBV19 and TRBJ1-5; the D gene remains uncertain. This receptor was identified in a man between 60 and 75 years old with acute or convalescent COVID-19. The base sequence is TGTGCCAGTAAGTTGGTCCAATCGGGGCAGCCCCAGCATTTT. This yields the protein CASKLVQSGQPQHF.